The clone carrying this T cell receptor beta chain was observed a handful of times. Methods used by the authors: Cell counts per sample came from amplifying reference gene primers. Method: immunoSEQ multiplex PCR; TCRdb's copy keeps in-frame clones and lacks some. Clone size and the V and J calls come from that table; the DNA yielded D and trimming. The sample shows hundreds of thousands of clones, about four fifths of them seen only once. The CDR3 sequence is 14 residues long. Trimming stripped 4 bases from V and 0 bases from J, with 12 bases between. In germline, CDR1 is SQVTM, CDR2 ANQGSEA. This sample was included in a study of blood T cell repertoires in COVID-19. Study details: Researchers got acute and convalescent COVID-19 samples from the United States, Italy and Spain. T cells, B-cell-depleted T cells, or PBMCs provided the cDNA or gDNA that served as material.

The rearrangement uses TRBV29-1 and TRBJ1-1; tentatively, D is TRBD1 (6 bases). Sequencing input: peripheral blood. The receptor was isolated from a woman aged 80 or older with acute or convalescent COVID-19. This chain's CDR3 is CSVARGGMNTEAFF. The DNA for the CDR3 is TGCAGCGTTGCCAGGGGCGGCATGAACACTGAAGCTTTCTTT.